This TCR beta chain was recovered during a study of OX40 agonist ivuxolimab in advanced cancers. Study information: Patients receiving dose escalation had hepatocellular carcinoma, melanoma, renal cell or head and neck cancer.

Trimming at V came to 10 bases and at J to 5 bases, leaving 9 bases not matched to a gene. Germline CDR1 and CDR2: MDHEN and SYDVKM. CDR3 length equals 13 residues. Points from the study as a whole: Patients with a partial response at 0.1-3.0 mg/kg had among the lowest clonal expansion.

About this clone itself: Its target is not known.

Profiling relied on immunoSEQ multiplex PCR, and the TCRdb table lists in-frame clones only, not all of them. The table shows 70,000 to 95,000 clones, with approximately 79% occurring only once. The sample in question was CD4+ or CD8+ T cells sorted from blood, obtained in a trial of the OX40 agonist ivuxolimab. The receptor's source is an adult with an advanced solid tumor such as melanoma, head and neck, liver or kidney cancer. This chain uses TRBV28 with TRBJ2-5, with 8 nucleotides matching TRBD2. Here the CDR3 reads CATQAGGMETQYF. CDR3 DNA sequence: TGTGCCACCCAGGCGGGGGGTATGGAGACCCAGTACTTC.